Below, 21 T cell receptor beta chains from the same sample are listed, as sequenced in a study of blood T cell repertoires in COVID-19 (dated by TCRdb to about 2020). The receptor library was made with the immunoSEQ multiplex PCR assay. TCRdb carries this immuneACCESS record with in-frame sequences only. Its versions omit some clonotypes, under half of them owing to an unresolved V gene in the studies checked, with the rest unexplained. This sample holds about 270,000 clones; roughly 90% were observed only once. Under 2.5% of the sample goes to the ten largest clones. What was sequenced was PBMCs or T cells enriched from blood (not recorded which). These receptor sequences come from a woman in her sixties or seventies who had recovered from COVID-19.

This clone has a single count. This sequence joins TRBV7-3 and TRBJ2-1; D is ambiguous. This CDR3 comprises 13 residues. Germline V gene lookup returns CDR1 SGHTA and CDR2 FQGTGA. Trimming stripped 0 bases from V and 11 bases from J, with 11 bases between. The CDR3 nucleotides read TGTGCCAGCAGCTTAACCGGAGAGCCCCAGCAGTTCTTC. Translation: CASSLTGEPQQFF. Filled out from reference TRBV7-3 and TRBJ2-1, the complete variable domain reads GAGVSQTPSNKVTEKGKYVELRCDPISGHTALYWYRQSLGQGPEFLIYFQGTGAADDSGLPNDRFFAVRPEGSVSTLKIQRTERGDSAVYLCASSLTGEPQQFFGPGTRLTVL.

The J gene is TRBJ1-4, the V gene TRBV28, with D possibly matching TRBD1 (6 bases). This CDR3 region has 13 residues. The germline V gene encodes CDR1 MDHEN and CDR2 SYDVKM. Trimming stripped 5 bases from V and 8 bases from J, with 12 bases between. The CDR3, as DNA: TGTGCCAGCAGTGGGGGGGCCGTCGAAAAACTGTTTTTT. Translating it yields CASSGGAVEKLFF.

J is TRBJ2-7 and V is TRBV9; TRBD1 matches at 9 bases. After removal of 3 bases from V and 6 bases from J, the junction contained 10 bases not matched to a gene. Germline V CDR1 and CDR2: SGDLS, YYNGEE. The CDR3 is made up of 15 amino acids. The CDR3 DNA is TGTGCCAGCAGCGAATATCCGGGACAGGGCGGCGAGCAGTACTTC. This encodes CASSEYPGQGGEQYF.

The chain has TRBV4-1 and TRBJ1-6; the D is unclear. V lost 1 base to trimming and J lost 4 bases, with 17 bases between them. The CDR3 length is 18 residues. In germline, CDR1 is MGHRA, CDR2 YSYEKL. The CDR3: CASSQGPGIRIYNSPLHF. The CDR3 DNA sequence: TGCGCCAGCAGCCAAGGCCCGGGTATTCGGATTTATAATTCACCCCTCCACTTT.

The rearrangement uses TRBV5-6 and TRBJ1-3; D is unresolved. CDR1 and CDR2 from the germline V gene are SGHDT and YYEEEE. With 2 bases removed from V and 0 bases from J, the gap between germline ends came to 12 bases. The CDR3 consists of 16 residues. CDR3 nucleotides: TGTGCCAGCAGCTTCGACACACTGAGCTCTGGAAACACCATATATTTT. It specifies CASSFDTLSSGNTIYF.

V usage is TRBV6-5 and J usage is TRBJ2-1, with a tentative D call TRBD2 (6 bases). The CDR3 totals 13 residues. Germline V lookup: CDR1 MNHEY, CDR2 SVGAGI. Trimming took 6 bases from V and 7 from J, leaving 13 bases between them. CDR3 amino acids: CASSQGLLNEQFF. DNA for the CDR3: TGTGCCAGCAGCCAGGGACTTTTAAATGAGCAGTTCTTC.

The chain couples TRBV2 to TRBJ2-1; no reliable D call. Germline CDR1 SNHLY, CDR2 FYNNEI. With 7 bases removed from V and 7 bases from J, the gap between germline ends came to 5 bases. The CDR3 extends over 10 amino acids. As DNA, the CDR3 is TGTGCCAGCAACCTAAATGAGCAGTTCTTC. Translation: CASNLNEQFF.

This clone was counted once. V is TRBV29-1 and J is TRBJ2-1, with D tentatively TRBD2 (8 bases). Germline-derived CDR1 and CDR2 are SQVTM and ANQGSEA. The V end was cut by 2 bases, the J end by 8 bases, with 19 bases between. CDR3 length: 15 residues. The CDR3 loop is CSVERGLAGRDEQFF. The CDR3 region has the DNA TGCAGCGTTGAAAGGGGGCTAGCGGGCCGTGATGAGCAGTTCTTC.

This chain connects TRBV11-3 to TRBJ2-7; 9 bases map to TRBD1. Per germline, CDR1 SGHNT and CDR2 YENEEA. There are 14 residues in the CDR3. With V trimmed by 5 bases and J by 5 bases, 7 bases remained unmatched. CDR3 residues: CASSRGQGFDEQYF. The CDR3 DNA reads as TGTGCCAGCAGCCGGGGACAGGGTTTCGACGAGCAGTACTTC.

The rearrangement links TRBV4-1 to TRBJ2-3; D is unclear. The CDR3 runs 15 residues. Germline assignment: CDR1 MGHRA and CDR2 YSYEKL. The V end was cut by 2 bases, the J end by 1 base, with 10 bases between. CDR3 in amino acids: CASSQSLEGTDTQYF. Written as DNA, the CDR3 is TGCGCCAGCAGCCAAAGCCTCGAGGGCACAGATACGCAGTATTTT.

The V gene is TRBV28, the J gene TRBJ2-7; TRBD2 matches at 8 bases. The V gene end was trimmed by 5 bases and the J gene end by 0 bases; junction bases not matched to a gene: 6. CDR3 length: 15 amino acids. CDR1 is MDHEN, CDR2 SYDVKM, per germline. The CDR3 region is CASSTSGRSSYEQYF. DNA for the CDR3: TGTGCCAGCAGTACAAGCGGGAGAAGCTCCTACGAGCAGTACTTC.

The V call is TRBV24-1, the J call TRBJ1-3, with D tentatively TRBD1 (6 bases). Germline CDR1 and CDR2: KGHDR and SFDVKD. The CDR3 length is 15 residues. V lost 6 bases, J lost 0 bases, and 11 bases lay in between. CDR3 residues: CATSPGDTSGNTIYF. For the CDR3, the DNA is TGTGCCACCAGTCCTGGGGACACCTCTGGAAACACCATATATTTT.

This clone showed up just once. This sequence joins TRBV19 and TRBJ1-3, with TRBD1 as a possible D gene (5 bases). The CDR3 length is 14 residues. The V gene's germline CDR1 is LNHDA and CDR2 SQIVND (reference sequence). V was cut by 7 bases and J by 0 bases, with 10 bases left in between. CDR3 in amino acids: CASKKTDSGNTIYF. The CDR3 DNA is TGTGCCAGTAAAAAGACAGACTCTGGAAACACCATATATTTT.

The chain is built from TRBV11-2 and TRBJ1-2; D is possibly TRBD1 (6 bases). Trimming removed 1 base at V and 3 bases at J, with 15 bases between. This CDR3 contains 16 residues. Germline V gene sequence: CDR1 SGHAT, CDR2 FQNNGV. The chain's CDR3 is CASSLVGGQPDYGYTF. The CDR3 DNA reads TGTGCCAGCAGCTTAGTGGGGGGGCAGCCGGACTATGGCTACACCTTC.

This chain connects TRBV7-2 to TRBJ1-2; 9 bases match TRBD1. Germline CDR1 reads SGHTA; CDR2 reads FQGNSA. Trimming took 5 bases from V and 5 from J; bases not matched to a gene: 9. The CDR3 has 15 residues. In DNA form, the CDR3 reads TGTGCCAGCAGCGCTCAGACAGGGGGTTCATATGGCTACACCTTC. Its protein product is CASSAQTGGSYGYTF.

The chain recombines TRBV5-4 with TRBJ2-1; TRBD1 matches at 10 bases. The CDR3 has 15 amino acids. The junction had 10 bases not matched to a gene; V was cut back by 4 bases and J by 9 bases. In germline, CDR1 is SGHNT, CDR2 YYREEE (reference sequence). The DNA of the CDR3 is TGTGCCAGCAGCGAACCGGGACAGGGGCGCAGTGAGCAGTTCTTC. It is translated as CASSEPGQGRSEQFF.

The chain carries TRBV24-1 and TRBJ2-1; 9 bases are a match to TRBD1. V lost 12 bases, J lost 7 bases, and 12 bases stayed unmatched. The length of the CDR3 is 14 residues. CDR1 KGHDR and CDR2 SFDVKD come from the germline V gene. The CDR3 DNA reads TGTGCCTCTATGGGGGGACAGGGCGATAATGAGCAGTTCTTC. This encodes CASMGGQGDNEQFF.

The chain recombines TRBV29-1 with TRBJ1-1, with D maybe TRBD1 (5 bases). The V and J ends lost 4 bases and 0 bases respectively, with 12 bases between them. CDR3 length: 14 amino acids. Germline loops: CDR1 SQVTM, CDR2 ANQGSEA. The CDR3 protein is CSVAVGAMNTEAFF. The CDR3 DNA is TGCAGCGTTGCGGTTGGGGCCATGAACACTGAAGCTTTCTTT.

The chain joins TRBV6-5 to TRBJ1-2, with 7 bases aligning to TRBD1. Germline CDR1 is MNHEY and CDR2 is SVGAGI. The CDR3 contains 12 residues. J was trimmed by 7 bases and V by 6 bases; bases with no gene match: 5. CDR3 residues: CASRQTGSGYTF. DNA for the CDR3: TGTGCCAGCAGACAGACAGGGTCTGGCTACACCTTC.

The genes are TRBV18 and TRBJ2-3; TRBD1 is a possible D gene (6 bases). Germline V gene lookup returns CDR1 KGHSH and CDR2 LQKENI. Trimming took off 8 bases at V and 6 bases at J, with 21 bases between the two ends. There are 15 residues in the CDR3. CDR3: CASLNGQGSLDTQYF. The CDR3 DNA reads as TGTGCCAGCCTAAACGGGCAGGGGAGTTTGGATACGCAGTATTTT.

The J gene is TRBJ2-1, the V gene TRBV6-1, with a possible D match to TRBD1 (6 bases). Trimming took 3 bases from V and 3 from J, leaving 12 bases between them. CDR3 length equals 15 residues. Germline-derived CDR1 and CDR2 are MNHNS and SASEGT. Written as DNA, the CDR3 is TGTGCCAGCAGTGATATACAGGGATTCTACAATGAGCAGTTCTTC. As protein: CASSDIQGFYNEQFF.